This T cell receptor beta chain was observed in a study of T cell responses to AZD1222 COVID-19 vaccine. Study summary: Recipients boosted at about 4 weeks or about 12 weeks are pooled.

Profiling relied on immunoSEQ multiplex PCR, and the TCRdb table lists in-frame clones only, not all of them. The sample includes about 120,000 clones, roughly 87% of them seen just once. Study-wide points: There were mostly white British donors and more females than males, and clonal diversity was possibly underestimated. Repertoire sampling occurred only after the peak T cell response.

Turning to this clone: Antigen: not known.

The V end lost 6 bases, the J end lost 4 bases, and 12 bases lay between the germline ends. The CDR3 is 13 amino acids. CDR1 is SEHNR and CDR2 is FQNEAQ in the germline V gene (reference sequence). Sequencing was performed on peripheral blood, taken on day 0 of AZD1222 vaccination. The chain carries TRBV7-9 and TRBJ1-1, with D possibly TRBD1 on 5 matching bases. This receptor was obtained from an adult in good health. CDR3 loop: CASRHTGGTEAFF. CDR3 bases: TGTGCCAGCAGACACACTGGGGGCACTGAAGCTTTCTTT. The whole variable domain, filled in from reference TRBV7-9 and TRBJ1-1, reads DTGVSQNPRHKITKRGQNVTFRCDPISEHNRLYWYRQTLGQGPEFLTYFQNEAQLEKSRLLSDRFSAERPKGSFSTLEIQRTEQGDSAMYLCASRHTGGTEAFFGQGTRLTVV.